This entry lists 29 T cell receptor beta chains sequenced from one sample in a study of cytomegalovirus exposure and HLA in healthy donors. PCR used 60 Vbeta primers and 13 Jbeta primers. Using immunoSEQ multiplex PCR, the repertoire was profiled, and TCRdb retains in-frame clones only, with some absent. Here the sample spans tens of thousands of clones, roughly four fifths being singletons. The material sequenced was PBMCs. These receptor sequences come from a woman in her thirties or forties in good health and CMV-seropositive.

CDR3 sequence (DNA): TGCGCCAGCAGCCTGGGACAGCTAAACACCGGGGAGCTGTTTTTT. Its translation is CASSLGQLNTGELFF. The V call is TRBV5-1, the J call TRBJ2-2; TRBD1 matches at 7 bases. The CDR3 spans 15 residues. The germline CDR1 and CDR2 sequences are SGHRS and YFSETQ. The V and J ends lost 4 bases and 2 bases, in that order; junction bases with no gene match: 5.

The V gene is TRBV29-1, the J gene TRBJ2-1, with 7 bases aligning to TRBD2. The CDR3 length is 11 residues. J was trimmed by 14 bases and V by 5 bases; bases with no gene match: 9. Germline CDR1 and CDR2: SQVTM and ANQGSEA. The CDR3 DNA sequence: TGCAGCGTTTTCCTGAGCGGGGTTGAGTTCTTC. As protein: CSVFLSGVEFF.

The chain recombines TRBV10-3 with TRBJ2-2; possibly TRBD2 for D (6 bases). V was clipped by 7 bases and J by 7 bases, with 13 bases between them. The germline V gene has CDR1 ENHRY and CDR2 SYGVKD. This CDR3 is 13 amino acids long. The CDR3 protein is CAITRRGNGELFF. CDR3 sequence (DNA): TGTGCCATCACGAGGAGGGGTAACGGGGAGCTGTTTTTT.

In nucleotides, the CDR3 is TGTGCCAGCAGCCAAGGCGCCCCCTACCCCGGGGAGCTGTTTTTT. Its translation is CASSQGAPYPGELFF. The chain uses TRBV14 and TRBJ2-2; no definite D call. The CDR3 is 15 residues long. Germline V gives CDR1 SGHDN, CDR2 FVKESK. V lost 1 base and J lost 6, with 12 bases in between. The full variable domain, with the rest looked up from reference TRBV14 and TRBJ2-2, is EAGVTQFPSHSVIEKGQTVTLRCDPISGHDNLYWYRRVMGKEIKFLLHFVKESKQDESGMPNNRFLAERTGGTYSTLKVQPAELEDSGVYFCASSQGAPYPGELFFGEGSRLTVL.

This clone occurred once. The chain uses TRBV6-1 and TRBJ2-5; tentatively, D is TRBD1 (6 bases). V lost 7 bases, J lost 1 base, and 16 bases lay in between. Per germline, CDR1 MNHNS and CDR2 SASEGT. CDR3 length equals 15 residues. CDR3 sequence: CASNEMTGFQETQYF. The CDR3 DNA sequence: TGTGCCAGCAATGAGATGACAGGCTTCCAAGAGACCCAGTACTTC.

Only one count was recorded for this clone. This sample includes further DNA sequences coding for the same CDR3. This sequence joins TRBV28 and TRBJ2-7; the D gene is possibly TRBD2 (5 bases). Trimming left V 8 bases short and J 0 bases short, with 14 bases between. This CDR3 contains 14 residues. Germline-derived CDR1 and CDR2 are MDHEN and SYDVKM. In DNA form, the CDR3 reads TGTGCCAGCGGGGAGAATACAGCCTCCTACGAGCAGTACTTC. It codes for CASGENTASYEQYF. Full variable domain (missing parts from reference TRBV28 and TRBJ2-7): DVKVTQSSRYLVKRTGEKVFLECVQDMDHENMFWYRQDPGLGLRLIYFSYDVKMKEKGDIPEGYSVSREKKERFSLILESASTNQTSMYLCASGENTASYEQYFGPGTRLTVT.

V usage is TRBV5-1 and J usage is TRBJ2-1; TRBD2 might be the D (5 bases). Trimming stripped 4 bases from V and 6 bases from J, with 14 bases between. Germline CDR1 is SGHRS and CDR2 is YFSETQ. CDR3 size: 14 residues. The CDR3 sequence is CASSLGLRANEQFF. CDR3 nucleotide sequence: TGCGCCAGCAGCCTAGGACTGAGGGCCAATGAGCAGTTCTTC.

The chain recombines TRBV4-1 with TRBJ2-7, with 7 bases that match TRBD1. The J segment lost 4 bases and the V segment lost 0 bases, leaving 6 bases of the junction unmatched. The CDR3 has 15 residues. Germline V gives CDR1 MGHRA, CDR2 YSYEKL. The CDR3 sequence is CASSQDRDSEYEQYF. The CDR3 nucleotides are TGCGCCAGCAGCCAAGATCGGGACAGCGAATACGAGCAGTACTTC.

The chain has TRBV5-4 and TRBJ1-3; 7 bases fit TRBD1. This CDR3 contains 13 residues. The germline V gene has CDR1 SGHNT and CDR2 YYREEE (reference sequence). V trimming: 4 bases; J trimming: 7 bases; junction bases outside the gene matches: 5. This CDR3 is CASSHDRENTIYF. CDR3 DNA: TGTGCCAGCAGCCACGACAGGGAGAACACCATATATTTT.

This clone was seen a few times. The chain links TRBV5-4 to TRBJ2-2; 13 bases align to TRBD2. The V gene end was trimmed by 4 bases and the J gene end by 4 bases; junction bases not matched to a gene: 7. Germline-derived CDR1 and CDR2 are SGHNT and YYREEE (reference sequence). The CDR3 loop spans 17 amino acids. CDR3 loop: CASSTGLAGPGTGELFF. CDR3 in DNA: TGTGCCAGCAGCACGGGACTAGCGGGGCCGGGCACCGGGGAGCTGTTTTTT.

To note about this clone: At one end the junction does not follow the germline gene, possibly because of a read error. The V call is TRBV29-1, the J call TRBJ2-1; D ambiguous. This CDR3 region has 12 residues. Germline CDR1 is SQVTM and CDR2 is ANQGSEA. Written as DNA, the CDR3 is TGCAGCGTTGGACCGTCGGGTTCAACTTCTCTCTTC. Translating gives CSVGPSGSTSLF.

The chain employs TRBV14 and TRBJ1-2; 9 positions agree with TRBD1. This CDR3 has 16 amino acids. From germline, CDR1 is SGHDN and CDR2 FVKESK. V lost 3 bases, J lost 7 bases, and 12 bases stayed unmatched. The chain's CDR3 is CASSHYALTGGSGYTF. Here the CDR3 DNA reads TGTGCCAGCAGCCATTACGCTCTGACAGGGGGGTCTGGCTACACCTTC.

V is TRBV6-5 and J is TRBJ1-1; perhaps TRBD1 as D (6 bases). V was clipped by 0 bases and J by 6 bases, with 11 bases between them. Germline CDR1 reads MNHEY; CDR2 reads SVGAGI. The CDR3 is made up of 14 amino acids. In DNA form, the CDR3 reads TGTGCCAGCAGTTACTCGGGGGGGCAGGCTGAAGCTTTCTTT. It codes for CASSYSGGQAEAFF.

This chain links TRBV30 with TRBJ2-1; maybe TRBD1 (6 bases). Germline assignment: CDR1 GTSNPN and CDR2 SVGIG (reference sequence). Trimming left V 0 bases short and J 5 bases short, with 8 bases between. CDR3 length: 13 amino acids. The CDR3 sequence is CAWSVPGDNEQFF. In DNA form, the CDR3 reads TGTGCCTGGAGTGTACCAGGGGACAATGAGCAGTTCTTC.

The gene calls are TRBV7-2 and TRBJ2-5; TRBD2 matches 7 bases. This CDR3 is built from 15 residues. Germline trimming cut 1 base from V and 1 base from J; bases unmatched to any gene: 3. Germline values: CDR1 SGHTA, CDR2 FQGNSA. In DNA, the CDR3 is TGTGCCAGCAGCTTAGAGCCTAGCGGCCAAGAGACCCAGTACTTC. As protein: CASSLEPSGQETQYF.

The chain uses TRBV25-1 and TRBJ1-2; 7 nucleotides agree with TRBD1. V lost 5 bases and J lost 6; bases outside the gene matches: 12. This CDR3 is 15 amino acids long. The V gene's germline CDR1 is MGHDK and CDR2 SYGVNS. The chain's CDR3 is CASSKSGGTANGYTF. The CDR3 DNA reads as TGTGCCAGCAGTAAATCTGGTGGGACAGCTAATGGCTACACCTTC.

V usage is TRBV27 and J usage is TRBJ1-6, with no clear D. CDR1 MNHEY and CDR2 SMNVEV come from the germline V gene (reference sequence). This CDR3 comprises 15 residues. V gave up 5 bases and J gave up 4 bases, with 12 bases separating them. The CDR3 region is CASSPQTGYNSPLHF. CDR3 nucleotide sequence: TGTGCCAGCAGTCCACAGACGGGATATAATTCACCCCTCCACTTT.

The J gene is TRBJ2-1, the V gene TRBV29-1; TRBD2 matches 9 bases. This CDR3 is built from 13 residues. CDR1 is SQVTM, CDR2 ANQGSEA, per germline. The V and J ends lost 7 bases and 5 bases, in that order; junction bases with no gene match: 6. The CDR3: CSGSGGFHNEQFF. The CDR3 nucleotides are TGCAGCGGAAGCGGGGGGTTTCACAATGAGCAGTTCTTC.

This clone has just one count. The chain employs TRBV28 and TRBJ2-7, with 10 bases identical to TRBD1. V trimming: 5 bases; J trimming: 3 bases; junction bases outside the gene matches: 10. CDR3 length: 16 residues. Germline V gives CDR1 MDHEN, CDR2 SYDVKM. The CDR3 loop is CASSHQGTGEFYEQYF. In DNA, the CDR3 is TGTGCCAGCAGTCATCAAGGGACAGGGGAGTTCTACGAGCAGTACTTC.

J is TRBJ1-2 and V is TRBV6-5; 7 positions match TRBD1. The ends lost 3 bases at V and 5 bases at J; junction bases unmatched: 9. Germline V gene lookup returns CDR1 MNHEY and CDR2 SVGAGI. The CDR3 runs to 15 residues. For the CDR3, the DNA is TGTGCCAGCAGTTATCGGGACAGCCTTGGATATGGCTACACCTTC. As protein: CASSYRDSLGYGYTF.

The gene calls are TRBV15 and TRBJ1-5; TRBD1 matches 11 bases. The junction had 7 bases not matched to a gene; V was cut back by 9 bases and J by 3 bases. This CDR3 has 15 residues. CDR1 and CDR2 from the germline V gene are LNHNV and YYDKDF (reference sequence). This chain's CDR3 is CATEGGQGVNQPQHF. DNA of the CDR3: TGTGCCACGGAGGGGGGACAGGGGGTCAATCAGCCCCAGCATTTT.

This chain uses TRBV28 with TRBJ1-4; D gene ambiguous. The V end lost 1 base, the J end lost 8 bases, and 14 bases lay between the germline ends. The germline V gene has CDR1 MDHEN and CDR2 SYDVKM. This CDR3 is 15 amino acids long. CDR3 in DNA: TGTGCCAGCAGTTTATCCCCGAGGAACGAGGAAAAACTGTTTTTT. Its protein is CASSLSPRNEEKLFF.

This chain uses TRBV5-4 with TRBJ1-1; D gene ambiguous. The V gene lost 3 bases and the J gene lost 3 bases, with 9 bases spanning the gap. Looked up from germline, CDR1 is SGHNT and CDR2 is YYREEE (reference sequence). CDR3 size: 13 residues. This CDR3 reads CASSSRVDTEAFF. As DNA, the CDR3 is TGTGCCAGCAGCTCACGGGTTGACACTGAAGCTTTCTTT.

The V call is TRBV2, the J call TRBJ2-7; TRBD2 matches 9 bases. This CDR3 comprises 13 residues. V lost 6 bases and J lost 7; bases outside the gene matches: 7. Germline assignment: CDR1 SNHLY and CDR2 FYNNEI. The CDR3 DNA sequence: TGTGCCAGCAGGGGGCTAGCGGGGAATGAGCAGTACTTC. Its translation is CASRGLAGNEQYF.

The rearrangement joins TRBV25-1 to TRBJ1-1; TRBD1 agrees at 7 bases. This CDR3 has 14 amino acids. Per the germline V gene, CDR1 is MGHDK and CDR2 is SYGVNS. Unmatched junction bases numbered 5, after V lost 3 bases and J lost 4 bases. CDR3 DNA: TGTGCCAGCAGTGATCCGGGACAGTCCACTGAAGCTTTCTTT. Translating gives CASSDPGQSTEAFF.

The chain couples TRBV27 to TRBJ2-5; D might be TRBD2 (6 bases). This CDR3 spans 14 amino acids. Germline V gene data show CDR1 as MNHEY and CDR2 as SMNVEV (reference sequence). V was trimmed by 5 bases and J by 5 bases, leaving 15 bases between them. CDR3 region: CASSLLSGAETQYF. The CDR3 DNA follows: TGTGCCAGCAGTCTACTTAGCGGCGCGGAGACCCAGTACTTC.

This sequence joins TRBV23-1 and TRBJ1-5; a weak D match, TRBD1 (6 bases). TRBV23-1 is assigned to the ORF class and has an uncertain function. This CDR3 is built from 10 residues. V was shortened by 10 bases and J by 8 bases, with 9 bases between the two germline ends. In DNA form, the CDR3 reads TGCGCCACAGGGGTCGAGCCCCAGCATTTT. Protein sequence: CATGVEPQHF.

This clone was detected once. The rearrangement links TRBV10-2 to TRBJ2-7; 13 bases match TRBD2. This CDR3 comprises 15 residues. The germline V gene encodes CDR1 WSHSY and CDR2 SAAADI. The J segment lost 6 bases and the V segment lost 6 bases, leaving 8 bases of the junction unmatched. The CDR3 region has the DNA TGCGCCAGCAGCCAACTAGCGGGGGGGATCAGCGAGCAGTACTTC. Its protein is CASSQLAGGISEQYF.

V usage is TRBV27 and J usage is TRBJ2-1; 8 positions match TRBD1. The CDR3 is made up of 15 amino acids. Germline values: CDR1 MNHEY, CDR2 SMNVEV (reference sequence). V lost 8 bases to trimming and J lost 5 bases; unmatched junction nucleotides: 11. CDR3 DNA: TGTGCCAGCCACTTACTCCAGGGGGCCGACAATGAGCAGTTCTTC. Translated: CASHLLQGADNEQFF.